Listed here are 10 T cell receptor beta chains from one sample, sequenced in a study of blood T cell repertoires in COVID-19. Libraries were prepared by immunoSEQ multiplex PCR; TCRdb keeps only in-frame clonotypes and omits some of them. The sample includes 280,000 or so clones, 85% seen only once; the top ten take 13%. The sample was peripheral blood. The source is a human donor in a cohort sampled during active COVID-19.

The CDR3 region is CAISESAGRGYEQYF. CDR3 nucleotide sequence: TGTGCCATCAGTGAGTCGGCAGGTAGGGGCTACGAGCAGTACTTC. This chain links TRBV10-3 with TRBJ2-7; D might be TRBD1 (5 bases). This CDR3 contains 15 residues. Trimming shortened V by 0 bases and J by 3 bases, and 12 bases separated the two germline ends. Germline loops: CDR1 ENHRY, CDR2 SYGVKD.

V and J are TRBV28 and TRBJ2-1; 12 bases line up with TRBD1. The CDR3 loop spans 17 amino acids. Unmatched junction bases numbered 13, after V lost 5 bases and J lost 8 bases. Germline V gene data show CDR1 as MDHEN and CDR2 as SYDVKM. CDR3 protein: CASSKKGQGAKEYEQFF. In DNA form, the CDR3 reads TGTGCCAGCAGTAAGAAGGGACAGGGGGCCAAAGAATATGAGCAGTTCTTC. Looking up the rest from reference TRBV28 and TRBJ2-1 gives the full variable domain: DVKVTQSSRYLVKRTGEKVFLECVQDMDHENMFWYRQDPGLGLRLIYFSYDVKMKEKGDIPEGYSVSREKKERFSLILESASTNQTSMYLCASSKKGQGAKEYEQFFGPGTRLTVL.

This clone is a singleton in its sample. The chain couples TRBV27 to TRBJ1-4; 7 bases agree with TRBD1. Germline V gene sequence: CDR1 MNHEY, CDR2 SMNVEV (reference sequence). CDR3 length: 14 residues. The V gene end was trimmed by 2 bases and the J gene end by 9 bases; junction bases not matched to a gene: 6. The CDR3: CASSLRQGTKKLFF. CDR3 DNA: TGTGCCAGCAGTTTACGACAGGGTACGAAAAAACTGTTTTTT.

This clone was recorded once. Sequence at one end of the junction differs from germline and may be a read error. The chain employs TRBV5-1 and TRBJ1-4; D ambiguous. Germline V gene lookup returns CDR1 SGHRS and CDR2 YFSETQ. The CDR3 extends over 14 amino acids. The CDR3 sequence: CASSLERTGRELIF. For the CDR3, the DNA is TGCGCCAGCAGCCTCGAACGGACGGGGAGGGAGCTAATTTTT.

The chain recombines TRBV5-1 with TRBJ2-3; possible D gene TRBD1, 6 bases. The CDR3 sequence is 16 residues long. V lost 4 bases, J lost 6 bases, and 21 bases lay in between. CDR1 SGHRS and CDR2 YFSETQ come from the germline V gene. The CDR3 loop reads CASSPRQGPRRDTQYF. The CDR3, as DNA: TGCGCCAGCAGCCCGCGCCAGGGGCCGAGAAGGGATACGCAGTATTTT.

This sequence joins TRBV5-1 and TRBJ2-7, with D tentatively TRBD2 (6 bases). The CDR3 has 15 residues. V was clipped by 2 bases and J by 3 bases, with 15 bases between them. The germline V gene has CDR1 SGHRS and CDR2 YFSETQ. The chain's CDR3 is CASSFQEGLGYEQYF. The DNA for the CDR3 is TGCGCCAGCAGCTTCCAGGAGGGTTTGGGCTACGAGCAGTACTTC.

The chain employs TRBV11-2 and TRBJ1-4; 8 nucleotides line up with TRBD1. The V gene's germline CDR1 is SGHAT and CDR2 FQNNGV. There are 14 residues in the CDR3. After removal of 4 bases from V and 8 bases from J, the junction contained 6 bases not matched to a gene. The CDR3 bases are TGTGCCAGCAGCTCACAGGGGGTCCAGGAAAAACTGTTTTTT. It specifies CASSSQGVQEKLFF.

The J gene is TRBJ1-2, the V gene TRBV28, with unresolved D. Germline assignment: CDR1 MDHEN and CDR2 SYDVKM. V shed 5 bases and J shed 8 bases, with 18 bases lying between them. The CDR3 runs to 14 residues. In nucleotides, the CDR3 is TGTGCCAGCAGTCTCGCCGGCAGGAAAGAAGGCTACACCTTC. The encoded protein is CASSLAGRKEGYTF.

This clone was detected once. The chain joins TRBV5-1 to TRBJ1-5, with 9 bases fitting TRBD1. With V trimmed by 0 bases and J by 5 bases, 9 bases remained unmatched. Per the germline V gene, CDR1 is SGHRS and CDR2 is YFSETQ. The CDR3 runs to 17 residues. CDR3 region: CASSLAPQGQGYQPQHF. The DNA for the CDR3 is TGCGCCAGCAGCTTGGCCCCACAGGGACAGGGTTATCAGCCCCAGCATTTT. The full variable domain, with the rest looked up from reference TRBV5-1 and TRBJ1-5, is KAGVTQTPRYLIKTRGQQVTLSCSPISGHRSVSWYQQTPGQGLQFLFEYFSETQRNKGNFPGRFSGRQFSNSRSEMNVSTLELGDSALYLCASSLAPQGQGYQPQHFGDGTRLSIL.

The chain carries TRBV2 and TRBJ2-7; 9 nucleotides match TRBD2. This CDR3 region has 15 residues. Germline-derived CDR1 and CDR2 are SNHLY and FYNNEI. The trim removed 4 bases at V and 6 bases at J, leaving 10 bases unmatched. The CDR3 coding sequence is TGTGCCAGCAGTGCGCCGTTAGCGGGAGCTCGCGAGCAGTACTTC. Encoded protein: CASSAPLAGAREQYF.